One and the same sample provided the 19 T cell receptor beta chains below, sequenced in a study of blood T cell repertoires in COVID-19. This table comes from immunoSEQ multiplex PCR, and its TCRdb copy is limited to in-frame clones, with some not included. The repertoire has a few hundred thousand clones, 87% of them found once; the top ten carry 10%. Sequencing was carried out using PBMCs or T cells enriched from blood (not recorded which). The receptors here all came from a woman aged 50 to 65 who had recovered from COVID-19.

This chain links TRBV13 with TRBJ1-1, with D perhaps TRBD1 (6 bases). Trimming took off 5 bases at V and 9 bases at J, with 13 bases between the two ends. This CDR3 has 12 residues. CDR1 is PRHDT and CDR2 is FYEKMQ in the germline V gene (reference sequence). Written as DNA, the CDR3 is TGTGCCAGCAGCCTAGTAGACAGGCAAGCTTTCTTT. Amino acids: CASSLVDRQAFF.

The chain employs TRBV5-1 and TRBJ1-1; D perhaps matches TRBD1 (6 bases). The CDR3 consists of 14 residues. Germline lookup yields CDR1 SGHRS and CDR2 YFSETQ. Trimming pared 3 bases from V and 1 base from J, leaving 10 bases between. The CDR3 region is CASSSQGENTEAFF. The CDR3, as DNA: TGCGCCAGCAGCTCACAGGGAGAGAACACTGAAGCTTTCTTT.

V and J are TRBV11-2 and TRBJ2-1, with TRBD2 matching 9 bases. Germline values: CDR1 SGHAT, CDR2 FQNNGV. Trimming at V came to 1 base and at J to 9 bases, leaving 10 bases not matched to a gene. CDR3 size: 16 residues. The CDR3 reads CASSLVSGGTVTEQFF. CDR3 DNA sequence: TGTGCCAGCAGCTTAGTCAGCGGGGGGACGGTGACTGAGCAGTTCTTC. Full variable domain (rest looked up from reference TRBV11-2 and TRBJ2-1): EAGVAQSPRYKIIEKRQSVAFWCNPISGHATLYWYQQILGQGPKLLIQFQNNGVVDDSQLPKDRFSAERLKGVDSTLKIQPAKLEDSAVYLCASSLVSGGTVTEQFFGPGTRLTVL.

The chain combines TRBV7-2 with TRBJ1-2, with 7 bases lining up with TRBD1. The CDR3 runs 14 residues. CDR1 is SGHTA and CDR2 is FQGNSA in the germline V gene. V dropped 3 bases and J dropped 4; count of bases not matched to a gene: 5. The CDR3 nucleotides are TGTGCCAGCAGCTTGAACAGGGGTATCTATGGCTACACCTTC. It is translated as CASSLNRGIYGYTF.

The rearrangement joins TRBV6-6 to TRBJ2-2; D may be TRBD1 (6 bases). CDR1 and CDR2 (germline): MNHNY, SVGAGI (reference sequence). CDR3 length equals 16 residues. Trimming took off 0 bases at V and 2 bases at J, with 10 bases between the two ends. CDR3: CASSYSYRANTGELFF. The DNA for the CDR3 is TGTGCCAGCAGTTACTCCTACAGGGCAAACACCGGGGAGCTGTTTTTT.

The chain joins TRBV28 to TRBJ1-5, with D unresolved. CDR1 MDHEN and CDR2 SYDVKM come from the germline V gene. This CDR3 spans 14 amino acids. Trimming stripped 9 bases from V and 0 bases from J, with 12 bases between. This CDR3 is CASLAGNSNQPQHF. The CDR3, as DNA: TGTGCCAGTTTGGCAGGAAATAGCAATCAGCCCCAGCATTTT.

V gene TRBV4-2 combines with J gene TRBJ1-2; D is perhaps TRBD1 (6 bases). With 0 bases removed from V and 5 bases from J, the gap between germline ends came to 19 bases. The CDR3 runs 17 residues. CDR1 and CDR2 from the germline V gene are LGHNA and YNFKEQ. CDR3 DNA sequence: TGTGCCAGCAGCCAAGAAATGCGACAGGACCGCCCGTATGGCTACACCTTC. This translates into CASSQEMRQDRPYGYTF.

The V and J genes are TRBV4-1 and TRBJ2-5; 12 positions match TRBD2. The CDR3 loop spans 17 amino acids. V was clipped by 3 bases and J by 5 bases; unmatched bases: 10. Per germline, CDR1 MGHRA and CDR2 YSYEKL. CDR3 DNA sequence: TGCGCCAGCAGCCACCCCCCTAGCGGGGGGGGCCGGGAGACCCAGTACTTC. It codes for CASSHPPSGGGRETQYF.

In DNA, the CDR3 is TGTGCCTGGAGCGCAGGGACAGAGAACACTGAAGCTTTCTTT. As protein: CAWSAGTENTEAFF. This chain uses TRBV30 with TRBJ1-1, with 7 nucleotides matching TRBD1. Trimming at V came to 3 bases and at J to 1 base, leaving 5 bases not matched to a gene. The CDR3 is made up of 14 amino acids. Germline V CDR1 and CDR2: GTSNPN, SVGIG (reference sequence).

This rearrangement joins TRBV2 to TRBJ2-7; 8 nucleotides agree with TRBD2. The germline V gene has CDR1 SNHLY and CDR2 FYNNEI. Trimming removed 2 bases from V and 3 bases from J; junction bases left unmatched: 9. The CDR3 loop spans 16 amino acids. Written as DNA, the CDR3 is TGTGCCAGCAGTGAACGTTCGCCAGCGGGGGACTACGAGCAGTACTTC. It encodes CASSERSPAGDYEQYF.

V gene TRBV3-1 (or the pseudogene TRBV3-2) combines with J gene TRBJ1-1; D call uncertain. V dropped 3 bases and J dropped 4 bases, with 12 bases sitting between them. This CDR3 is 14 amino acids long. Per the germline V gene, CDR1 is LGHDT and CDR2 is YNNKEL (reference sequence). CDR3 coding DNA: TGTGCCAGCAGCCAGGGATGGGGAGGCACTGAAGCTTTCTTT. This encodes CASSQGWGGTEAFF.

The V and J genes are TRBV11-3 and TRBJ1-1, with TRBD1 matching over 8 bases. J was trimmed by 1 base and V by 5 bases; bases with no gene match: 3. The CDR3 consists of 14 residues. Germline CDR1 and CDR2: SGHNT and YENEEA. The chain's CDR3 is CASSRGTGNTEAFF. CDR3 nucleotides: TGTGCCAGCAGCCGAGGGACAGGGAACACTGAAGCTTTCTTT.

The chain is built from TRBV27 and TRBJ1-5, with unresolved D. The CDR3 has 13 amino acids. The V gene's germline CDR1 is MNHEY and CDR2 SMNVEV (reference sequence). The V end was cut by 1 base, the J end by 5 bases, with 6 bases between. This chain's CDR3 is CASSLYNHQPQHF. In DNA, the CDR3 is TGTGCCAGCAGTTTATATAATCATCAGCCCCAGCATTTT.

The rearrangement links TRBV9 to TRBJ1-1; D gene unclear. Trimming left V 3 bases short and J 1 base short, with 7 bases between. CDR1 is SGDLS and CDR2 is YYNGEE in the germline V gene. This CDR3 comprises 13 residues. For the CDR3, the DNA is TGTGCCAGCAGCGAGGGAGGGAACACTGAAGCTTTCTTT. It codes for CASSEGGNTEAFF.

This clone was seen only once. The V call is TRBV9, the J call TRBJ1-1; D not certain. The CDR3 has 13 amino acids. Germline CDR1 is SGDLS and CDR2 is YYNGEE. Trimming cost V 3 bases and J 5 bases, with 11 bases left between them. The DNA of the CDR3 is TGTGCCAGCAGCGCCGCGGATAAAACTGAAGCTTTCTTT. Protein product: CASSAADKTEAFF.

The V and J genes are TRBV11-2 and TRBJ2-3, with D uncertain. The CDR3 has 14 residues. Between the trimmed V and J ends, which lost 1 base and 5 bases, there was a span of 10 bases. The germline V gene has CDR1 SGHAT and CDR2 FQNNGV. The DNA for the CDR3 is TGTGCCAGCAGCTTAGCCCCCCAGTTAGATACGCAGTATTTT. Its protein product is CASSLAPQLDTQYF. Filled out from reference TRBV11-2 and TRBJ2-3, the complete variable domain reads EAGVAQSPRYKIIEKRQSVAFWCNPISGHATLYWYQQILGQGPKLLIQFQNNGVVDDSQLPKDRFSAERLKGVDSTLKIQPAKLEDSAVYLCASSLAPQLDTQYFGPGTRLTVL.

CDR3 bases: TGTGCCAGCAGCGTAGGCAGCACAGCCGGCAATGAGCAGTTCTTC. Translating gives CASSVGSTAGNEQFF. V and J are TRBV9 and TRBJ2-1, with unresolved D. Per germline, CDR1 SGDLS and CDR2 YYNGEE. The CDR3 is 15 residues long. Trimming removed 0 bases from V and 6 bases from J, with 13 bases in between.

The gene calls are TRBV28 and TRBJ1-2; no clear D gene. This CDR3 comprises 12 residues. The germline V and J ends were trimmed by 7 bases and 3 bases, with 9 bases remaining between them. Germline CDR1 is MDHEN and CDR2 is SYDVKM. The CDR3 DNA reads TGTGCCAGCACTTCGGGTTACTATGGCTACACCTTC. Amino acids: CASTSGYYGYTF.

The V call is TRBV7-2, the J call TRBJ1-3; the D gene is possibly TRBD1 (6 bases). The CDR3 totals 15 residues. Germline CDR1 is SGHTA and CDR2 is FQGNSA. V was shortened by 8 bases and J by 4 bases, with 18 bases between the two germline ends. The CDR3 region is CASSQRQARGNTIYF. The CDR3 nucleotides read TGTGCCAGCTCCCAGCGACAGGCCAGGGGAAACACCATATATTTT. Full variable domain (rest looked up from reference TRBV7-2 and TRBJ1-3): GAGVSQSPSNKVTEKGKDVELRCDPISGHTALYWYRQSLGQGLEFLIYFQGNSAPDKSGLPSDRFSAERTGGSVSTLTIQRTQQEDSAVYLCASSQRQARGNTIYFGEGSWLTVV.